The clone carrying this TCR beta chain was seen only once. Germline CDR1 reads MGHDK; CDR2 reads SYGVNS. Trimming pared 4 bases from V and 1 base from J, leaving 6 bases between. The CDR3 is 13 amino acids. The repertoire was sequenced with immunoSEQ multiplex PCR; TCRdb's copy has only in-frame clones and lacks some. This sample has a few hundred thousand clones, with 84% found just once. This entry comes from a study of blood T cell repertoires in COVID-19. The sequence was obtained from a woman aged 40 to 49 who had recovered from COVID-19. The sequencing sample was made of PBMCs or T cells enriched from blood (not recorded which). The J gene is TRBJ2-3, the V gene TRBV25-1; D uncertain. The CDR3 loop reads CASSVQGTDTQYF. The CDR3 DNA follows: TGTGCCAGCAGTGTCCAGGGCACAGATACGCAGTATTTT.